These 15 T cell receptor beta chains share one sample of origin, sequenced in a study of blood T cell repertoires in COVID-19. Only in-frame clones appear in the TCRdb table, and some are missing; sequencing was by immunoSEQ multiplex PCR. This sample yields about 100,000 clones, of which 85% to 95% are seen a single time; roughly 1.3% belongs to the top ten. Material for sequencing was peripheral blood. These receptors originate from a woman in her twenties or thirties with acute or convalescent COVID-19.

The chain carries TRBV12-3 or TRBV12-4 and TRBJ1-2, with D perhaps TRBD1 (5 bases). The ends were cut back, 5 bases at V and 8 bases at J, with 15 bases in the middle. There are 13 residues in the CDR3. In DNA, the CDR3 is TGTGCCAGCAGTCCCCGGGGGTTCCGGGGCTACACCTTC. Translation gives CASSPRGFRGYTF.

This clone was recorded once. The chain joins TRBV6-2 or TRBV6-3 to TRBJ2-7, with TRBD2 matching over 13 bases. V was clipped by 6 bases and J by 13 bases; unmatched bases: 15. In germline, CDR1 is MNHEY, CDR2 SVGEGT. The CDR3 is made up of 15 amino acids. CDR3 in amino acids: CASSLPQTSGGSLYF. For the CDR3, the DNA is TGTGCCAGCAGCCTACCCCAGACTAGCGGGGGGTCTCTTTACTTC.

The chain joins TRBV27 to TRBJ1-1; no firm D call. This CDR3 is built from 13 residues. V was cut by 8 bases and J by 7 bases, with 17 bases left in between. Germline V gene lookup returns CDR1 MNHEY and CDR2 SMNVEV (reference sequence). Here the CDR3 reads CASHTGFGSEAFF. In nucleotides, the CDR3 is TGTGCCAGCCATACTGGGTTTGGGAGTGAAGCTTTCTTT.

The CDR3 bases are TGCGCCAGCAGCCCACGGACAGGGGGCGGTCAGCCCCAGCATTTT. This codes for CASSPRTGGGQPQHF. The J gene is TRBJ1-5, the V gene TRBV4-3, with 11 bases aligning to TRBD1. CDR3 length: 15 amino acids. Germline V gene lookup returns CDR1 LGHNA and CDR2 YSLEER. The junction had 5 bases not matched to a gene; V was cut back by 4 bases and J by 6 bases.

The CDR3 spells CASSTTVGARRNTGELFF. The CDR3, as DNA: TGTGCCAGCAGTACGACCGTGGGGGCGCGTCGAAACACCGGGGAGCTGTTTTTT. The rearrangement uses TRBV7-2 and TRBJ2-2; a possible D gene is TRBD1 (6 bases). CDR3 size: 18 residues. Deletions cut 6 bases from V and 2 bases from J, with 22 bases between. Per the germline V gene, CDR1 is SGHTA and CDR2 is FQGNSA.

This sequence joins TRBV9 and TRBJ1-5; tentatively, D is TRBD1 (6 bases). V gave up 3 bases and J gave up 7 bases, with 14 bases separating them. CDR1 is SGDLS, CDR2 YYNGEE, per germline. This CDR3 comprises 14 residues. This chain's CDR3 is CASSAEGDRQPQHF. For the CDR3, the DNA is TGTGCCAGCAGCGCCGAGGGGGATAGGCAGCCCCAGCATTTT. Complete variable domain (other parts from reference TRBV9 and TRBJ1-5): DSGVTQTPKHLITATGQRVTLRCSPRSGDLSVYWYQQSLDQGLQFLIQYYNGEERAKGNILERFSAQQFPDLHSELNLSSLELGDSALYFCASSAEGDRQPQHFGDGTRLSIL.

This clone was observed a single time. The V call is TRBV2, the J call TRBJ1-5, with 7 bases that match TRBD1. This CDR3 has 17 residues. The V gene's germline CDR1 is SNHLY and CDR2 FYNNEI. V lost 2 bases to trimming and J lost 6 bases; unmatched junction nucleotides: 13. The CDR3 reads CASSESTGTLLIQPQHF. CDR3 in DNA: TGTGCCAGCAGTGAATCGACAGGGACCCTTCTAATTCAGCCCCAGCATTTT.

V usage is TRBV14 and J usage is TRBJ2-3; D remains ambiguous. The length of the CDR3 is 14 residues. Looked up from germline, CDR1 is SGHDN and CDR2 is FVKESK. The V end lost 3 bases, the J end lost 4 bases, and 11 bases lay between the germline ends. CDR3 nucleotides: TGTGCCAGCAGCCATGGGCCCCTGCCAGATACGCAGTATTTT. Its translation is CASSHGPLPDTQYF.

The J gene is TRBJ2-5, the V gene TRBV6-5, with a possible D match to TRBD1 (6 bases). Trimming pared 6 bases from V and 4 bases from J, leaving 18 bases between. CDR1 and CDR2 from the germline V gene are MNHEY and SVGAGI. This CDR3 has 15 amino acids. The CDR3 spells CASSLTGHLIETQYF. As DNA, the CDR3 is TGTGCCAGCAGCTTGACGGGACACTTGATAGAGACCCAGTACTTC.

The chain joins TRBV4-1 to TRBJ1-2; D call uncertain. Trimming left V 5 bases short and J 7 bases short, with 11 bases between. Germline lookup yields CDR1 MGHRA and CDR2 YSYEKL. The CDR3 extends over 12 amino acids. This CDR3 is CASSTTAAGYTF. The CDR3 nucleotides are TGCGCCAGCAGCACGACGGCGGCTGGCTACACCTTC.

The rearrangement links TRBV4-2 to TRBJ2-7; 11 positions agree with TRBD1. This CDR3 is 17 amino acids long. Germline values: CDR1 LGHNA, CDR2 YNFKEQ. With V trimmed by 1 base and J by 5 bases, 10 bases remained unmatched. CDR3: CASSQGAGGTGGNEQYF. CDR3 DNA sequence: TGTGCCAGCAGCCAAGGAGCCGGCGGGACAGGGGGGAACGAGCAGTACTTC.

The chain recombines TRBV25-1 with TRBJ1-5, with a weak D call TRBD1 (6 bases). Germline V lookup: CDR1 MGHDK, CDR2 SYGVNS. Between the trimmed V and J ends, which lost 2 bases and 1 base, there was a span of 9 bases. The CDR3 length is 15 residues. CDR3 loop: CASSEGGGSNQPQHF. The CDR3 coding sequence is TGTGCCAGCAGTGAAGGCGGGGGCAGCAATCAGCCCCAGCATTTT. The variable domain in full, completed from reference TRBV25-1 and TRBJ1-5, reads EADIYQTPRYLVIGTGKKITLECSQTMGHDKMYWYQQDPGMELHLIHYSYGVNSTEKGDLSSESTVSRIRTEHFPLTLESARPSHTSQYLCASSEGGGSNQPQHFGDGTRLSIL.

CDR3 protein: CASSVAREGPNTEAFF. CDR3 DNA sequence: TGTGCCAGCAGCGTAGCACGGGAAGGGCCGAACACTGAAGCTTTCTTT. The chain carries TRBV9 and TRBJ1-1; D ambiguous. The CDR3 has 16 amino acids. CDR1 and CDR2 (germline): SGDLS, YYNGEE. V dropped 0 bases and J dropped 1 base, with 13 bases sitting between them.

In this sample, this clone turned up once. The J gene is TRBJ1-2, the V gene TRBV12-3 or TRBV12-4; 7 bases map to TRBD1. The V segment lost 8 bases and the J segment 4 bases; nucleotides outside the gene matches: 4. There are 12 residues in the CDR3. The DNA of the CDR3 is TGTGCCAGCCTCACAGGGGTCTATGGCTACACCTTC. Its translation is CASLTGVYGYTF.

The chain links TRBV18 to TRBJ2-5, with TRBD2 matching 8 bases. The CDR3 is made up of 15 amino acids. The junction had 7 bases not matched to a gene; V was cut back by 2 bases and J by 5 bases. Germline V gene sequence: CDR1 KGHSH, CDR2 LQKENI. CDR3 nucleotide sequence: TGTGCCAGCTCACCAGGAGCGGGAGTCGGGGAGACCCAGTACTTC. It translates to CASSPGAGVGETQYF.